The T cell receptor (beta chain) under discussion was sequenced for a study of long-term antiretroviral therapy in people with HIV. This CDR3 spans 14 amino acids. The germline CDR1 and CDR2 sequences are MNHEY and SMNVEV (reference sequence). Trimming took off 1 base at V and 2 bases at J, with 8 bases between the two ends. Researchers report immunoSEQ v3.0 was run at survey level. 40,000-50,000 T-cell genomes per sample were the sequencing target. TCRdb keeps only in-frame clones here, not all; method: immunoSEQ multiplex PCR. The data contain tens of thousands of clones, around 90% of them singletons. Findings and limits, study-wide: Missing from the dataset were any data on ART adherence, viral resistance or therapy changes.

Donors each had at least one pre-ART PBMC sample and at least two post-ART ones. Cryopreserved PBMC, at 1-10 million per sample, were present before DNA extraction. Remarks on this clone: What it binds is not known.

The chain employs TRBV27 and TRBJ2-5; D is ambiguous. The clonotype was recovered from a woman aged 40 to 50 with HIV. The sample consisted of unsorted PBMCs, taken 5 to 5.5 years after starting antiretroviral therapy. In DNA form, the CDR3 reads TGTGCCAGCAGTTTATATGACCGTCAAGAGACCCAGTACTTC. It yields the protein CASSLYDRQETQYF.